Listed below are T cell receptor beta chains from one sample, sequenced in a study of beta chain features in type 1 diabetes. TCRdb keeps only in-frame clones here, not all; method: immunoSEQ multiplex PCR. This sample yields more than 300,000 clones, of which 8% to 10% are seen a single time; 0.45% to 0.65% belongs to the top ten. The source material was central memory CD4+ T cells from blood. The source of these receptors is a man aged 25-45 years with type 1 diabetes. The CDR3 runs from the conserved cysteine through the conserved F or W. D genes are given only for firm matches. Expanded clones get a size class; other rows say once, few or many, or leave the size out.

j_gene: TRBJ1-1
v_gene: TRBV7-2
abundance: few
d_gene: .
CDR3nt: TGTGCCAGCAGCTCACAGGGGAACACTGAAGCTTTCTTT
CDR3aa: CASSSQGNTEAFF

j_gene: TRBJ1-1
v_gene: TRBV30
abundance: few
d_gene: .
CDR3nt: TGTGCTCGAGGTTCGAACACTGAAGCTTTCTTT
CDR3aa: CARGSNTEAFF

j_gene: TRBJ1-2
v_gene: TRBV7-6
abundance: few
d_gene: TRBD1
CDR3nt: TGTGCCAGCAGTTTGGACAGGGGGCAACGGGGCTACACCTTC
CDR3aa: CASSLDRGQRGYTF

j_gene: TRBJ2-1
v_gene: TRBV7-9
abundance: few
d_gene: TRBD1
CDR3nt: TGTGCCAGCAGCTTAGGACAGGGGGCTAACAATGAGCAGTTCTTC
CDR3aa: CASSLGQGANNEQFF

j_gene: TRBJ1-3
v_gene: TRBV30
abundance: .
d_gene: .
CDR3nt: TGTGCCTGGAGTCCGGGTCACTCTGGAAACACCATATATTTT
CDR3aa: CAWSPGHSGNTIYF

j_gene: TRBJ2-7
v_gene: TRBV5-1
abundance: .
d_gene: .
CDR3nt: TGCGCCAGCAGCTTGGATGGGGTGTGGGCCGAGCAGTACTTC
CDR3aa: CASSLDGVWAEQYF

j_gene: TRBJ2-2
v_gene: TRBV27
abundance: few
d_gene: TRBD2
CDR3nt: TGTGCCAGCCGATTCAAACCTAGCGGGGGGAACACCGGGGAGCTGTTTTTT
CDR3aa: CASRFKPSGGNTGELFF

j_gene: TRBJ2-7
v_gene: TRBV4-2
abundance: .
d_gene: .
CDR3nt: TGTGCCAGCAGCCAAGCTTGGGCGATATACGAGCAGTACTTC
CDR3aa: CASSQAWAIYEQYF

j_gene: TRBJ2-7
v_gene: TRBV5-6
abundance: few
d_gene: TRBD1
CDR3nt: TGTGCCAGCAGCTTGGCCCAGGGGACAGGGCTCTACGAGCAGTACTTC
CDR3aa: CASSLAQGTGLYEQYF

j_gene: TRBJ1-5
v_gene: TRBV2
abundance: many
d_gene: TRBD1
CDR3nt: TGTGCCAGCAGTGAGGACAGGGGGTATCAGCCCCAGCATTTT
CDR3aa: CASSEDRGYQPQHF

j_gene: TRBJ2-1
v_gene: TRBV4-1
abundance: .
d_gene: TRBD1
CDR3nt: TGTGCCAGCAGCCAACCGCCGGGACAGGGGGCAAATGAGCAGTTCTTC
CDR3aa: CASSQPPGQGANEQFF

j_gene: TRBJ2-5
v_gene: TRBV10-3
abundance: .
d_gene: .
CDR3nt: TGTGCCATCAGGAAGACAGGAGGAGGTCAAGAGACCCAGTACTTC
CDR3aa: CAIRKTGGGQETQYF

j_gene: TRBJ2-3
v_gene: TRBV7-9
abundance: few
d_gene: .
CDR3nt: TGTGCCAGCAGCTTAGGTAGCACAGATACGCAGTATTTT
CDR3aa: CASSLGSTDTQYF

j_gene: TRBJ1-1
v_gene: TRBV11-2
abundance: .
d_gene: .
CDR3nt: TGTGCCAGCAGCTTAACCCGCGGGGGGCACGGCGGAGACACTGAAGCTTTCTTT
CDR3aa: CASSLTRGGHGGDTEAFF

j_gene: TRBJ2-5
v_gene: TRBV6-1
abundance: .
d_gene: .
CDR3nt: TGTGCCAGCAGCCGCCGGGCGTACCAAGAGACCCAGTACTTC
CDR3aa: CASSRRAYQETQYF

j_gene: TRBJ2-7
v_gene: TRBV5-1
abundance: few
d_gene: .
CDR3nt: TGCGCCAGCAGCCCTGGACAGAGCTACGAGCAGTACTTC
CDR3aa: CASSPGQSYEQYF

j_gene: TRBJ2-7
v_gene: TRBV18
abundance: few
d_gene: TRBD1
CDR3nt: TGTGCCAGCTCACCCTCCCGGGACAGCTCCTACGAGCAGTACTTC
CDR3aa: CASSPSRDSSYEQYF

j_gene: TRBJ2-7
v_gene: TRBV30
abundance: few
d_gene: TRBD2
CDR3nt: TGTGCCTGGAGTGTATTTAGCGGGAGTGACGAGCAGTACTTC
CDR3aa: CAWSVFSGSDEQYF

j_gene: TRBJ2-2
v_gene: TRBV5-6
abundance: .
d_gene: .
CDR3nt: TGTGCCAGCAGCCCTGGGACACGCTCGAACACCGGGGAGCTGTTTTTT
CDR3aa: CASSPGTRSNTGELFF

j_gene: TRBJ2-7
v_gene: TRBV10-3
abundance: .
d_gene: .
CDR3nt: TGTGCCAGCAGTCAAAGCGGATACGAGCAGTACTTC
CDR3aa: CASSQSGYEQYF

j_gene: TRBJ2-4
v_gene: TRBV11-2
abundance: few
d_gene: TRBD2
CDR3nt: TGTGCCAGCAGCCTCCGTGGACTAGTGGTAAACATTCAGTACTTC
CDR3aa: CASSLRGLVVNIQYF

j_gene: TRBJ2-2
v_gene: TRBV5-4
abundance: .
d_gene: .
CDR3nt: TGTGCCAGCAGCTTTGCACCTACGATCACCGGGGAGCTGTTTTTT
CDR3aa: CASSFAPTITGELFF

j_gene: TRBJ2-3
v_gene: TRBV9
abundance: few
d_gene: TRBD2
CDR3nt: TGTGCCAGCAGCGCCCCGTGGACTAGCGGGATCGACACAGATACGCAGTATTTT
CDR3aa: CASSAPWTSGIDTDTQYF

j_gene: TRBJ2-7
v_gene: TRBV29-1
abundance: .
d_gene: .
CDR3nt: TGCAGCCCCAGCCGTGGGACGCCGTCCTACGAGCAGTACTTC
CDR3aa: CSPSRGTPSYEQYF

j_gene: TRBJ1-1
v_gene: TRBV28
abundance: .
d_gene: .
CDR3nt: TGTGCCAGCAGTCCTCCGGGAACTCCGAACACTGAAGCTTTCTTT
CDR3aa: CASSPPGTPNTEAFF

j_gene: TRBJ2-1
v_gene: TRBV6-4
abundance: many
d_gene: .
CDR3nt: TGTGCCAGCAGTGACTCGCTGGGGATCAATGAGCAGTTCTTC
CDR3aa: CASSDSLGINEQFF

j_gene: TRBJ2-3
v_gene: TRBV2
abundance: few
d_gene: .
CDR3nt: TGTGCCAGCAACTTGAGGGGTCCGGGGGCCCCAGATACGCAGTATTTT
CDR3aa: CASNLRGPGAPDTQYF

j_gene: TRBJ2-5
v_gene: TRBV18
abundance: .
d_gene: TRBD1
CDR3nt: TGTGCCAGCTCATCCGACAGGGTCGCGGCCCAGTACTTC
CDR3aa: CASSSDRVAAQYF

j_gene: TRBJ2-7
v_gene: TRBV5-1
abundance: .
d_gene: .
CDR3nt: TGCGCCAGCAGCTTCGCTACAGGGTTAACCTACGAGCAGTACTTC
CDR3aa: CASSFATGLTYEQYF

j_gene: TRBJ1-2
v_gene: TRBV11-2
abundance: few
d_gene: TRBD1
CDR3nt: TGTGCCAGCAGCTTGACAGGGCCCCTCGACTATGGCTACACCTTC
CDR3aa: CASSLTGPLDYGYTF

j_gene: TRBJ1-3
v_gene: TRBV30
abundance: .
d_gene: TRBD1
CDR3nt: TGTGCCTGGAGGAATACAGGGGCTGGAAACACCATATATTTT
CDR3aa: CAWRNTGAGNTIYF

j_gene: TRBJ2-1
v_gene: TRBV6-5
abundance: few
d_gene: TRBD1
CDR3nt: TGTGCCAGCAGTCTCCGGGACAGGCTCACAAATGAGCAGTTCTTC
CDR3aa: CASSLRDRLTNEQFF

j_gene: TRBJ1-2
v_gene: TRBV30
abundance: .
d_gene: TRBD1
CDR3nt: TGTGCCTGGAGGGTTGCAGGGGGCAACTATGGCTACACCTTC
CDR3aa: CAWRVAGGNYGYTF

j_gene: TRBJ2-7
v_gene: TRBV1
abundance: .
d_gene: .
CDR3nt: TGCACCAGCAGCCGAGTTGCGGGACAAAAAGACGAGCAGTACTTC
CDR3aa: CTSSRVAGQKDEQYF

j_gene: TRBJ2-3
v_gene: TRBV11-3
abundance: few
d_gene: TRBD1
CDR3nt: TGTGCCAGCAGCTGGGCGACAGGGGCAGATACGCAGTATTTT
CDR3aa: CASSWATGADTQYF

j_gene: TRBJ2-7
v_gene: TRBV19
abundance: .
d_gene: .
CDR3nt: TGTGCCAGTAGTATCCACAGGAGTTACGAGCAGTACTTC
CDR3aa: CASSIHRSYEQYF

j_gene: TRBJ1-5
v_gene: TRBV30
abundance: .
d_gene: .
CDR3nt: TGTGCCTGGCGCCATGGGGGAACGCGCAATCAGCCCCAGCATTTT
CDR3aa: CAWRHGGTRNQPQHF

j_gene: TRBJ2-1
v_gene: TRBV7-8
abundance: .
d_gene: TRBD2
CDR3nt: TGTGCCAGCAGCTTCGGACTAGCGAACAATGAGCAGTTCTTC
CDR3aa: CASSFGLANNEQFF

j_gene: TRBJ2-5
v_gene: TRBV5-1
abundance: once
d_gene: .
CDR3nt: TGCGCCAGCAGCTTGGCCGTAGCCAACCAAGGGACCCAGTACTTC
CDR3aa: CASSLAVANQGTQYF

j_gene: TRBJ1-4
v_gene: TRBV6-5
abundance: .
d_gene: .
CDR3nt: TGTGCCAGCAGCCCCTCCGGGGGCTATGAAAAACTGTTTTTT
CDR3aa: CASSPSGGYEKLFF

j_gene: TRBJ1-6
v_gene: TRBV6-5
abundance: few
d_gene: .
CDR3nt: TGTGCCAGCAGGGACCCTAATAGGAATTCACCCCTCCACTTT
CDR3aa: CASRDPNRNSPLHF

j_gene: TRBJ1-5
v_gene: TRBV2
abundance: .
d_gene: .
CDR3nt: TGTGCCAGCAGGCCACAAAGGGACAATCAGCCCCAGCATTTT
CDR3aa: CASRPQRDNQPQHF

j_gene: TRBJ1-5
v_gene: TRBV2
abundance: few
d_gene: TRBD1
CDR3nt: TGTGCCAGCAGTGGAACAGGGGGGAAGCCCCAGCATTTT
CDR3aa: CASSGTGGKPQHF

j_gene: TRBJ2-7
v_gene: TRBV5-4
abundance: few
d_gene: .
CDR3nt: TGTGCCAGCAGCTTGGCCGGCGGATCCTCCTACGAGCAGTACTTC
CDR3aa: CASSLAGGSSYEQYF

j_gene: TRBJ1-3
v_gene: TRBV9
abundance: few
d_gene: .
CDR3nt: TGTGCCAGCAGCGTAGGGGGCCCTGGAAACACCATATATTTT
CDR3aa: CASSVGGPGNTIYF

j_gene: TRBJ2-7
v_gene: TRBV5-4
abundance: few
d_gene: .
CDR3nt: TGTGCCAGCAGCCACCGGACAGTCGACTACGAGCAGTACTTC
CDR3aa: CASSHRTVDYEQYF

j_gene: TRBJ1-4
v_gene: TRBV7-6
abundance: .
d_gene: .
CDR3nt: TGTGCCAGCAGCTTACCGGGTAACGAAAAACTGTTTTTT
CDR3aa: CASSLPGNEKLFF

j_gene: TRBJ1-2
v_gene: TRBV19
abundance: .
d_gene: .
CDR3nt: TGTGCCAGTAGTATAGATGGGAGATCTAACTATGGCTACACCTTC
CDR3aa: CASSIDGRSNYGYTF

j_gene: TRBJ1-5
v_gene: TRBV28
abundance: .
d_gene: .
CDR3nt: TGTGCCAGCAGCTCGCAGTCAGGAGATAGCAATCAGCCCCAGCATTTT
CDR3aa: CASSSQSGDSNQPQHF